The 29 T cell receptor beta chains below come from one sample, sequenced in a study of blood T cell repertoires in COVID-19. The table came from immunoSEQ multiplex PCR; TCRdb's copy has only in-frame clones and leaves some out. This table holds about 140,000 clones, under 90% found once. Specimen: peripheral blood. The receptor set was obtained from a human donor in a cohort sampled during active COVID-19.

The chain combines TRBV19 with TRBJ1-1, with 7 bases matching TRBD1. V dropped 4 bases and J dropped 4; count of bases not matched to a gene: 3. The CDR3 extends over 13 amino acids. Germline lookup yields CDR1 LNHDA and CDR2 SQIVND (reference sequence). CDR3 in amino acids: CASSTQGGTEAFF. CDR3 in DNA: TGTGCCAGTAGTACCCAGGGGGGCACTGAAGCTTTCTTT.

This rearrangement joins TRBV12-5 to TRBJ2-2; a weak D match, TRBD2 (6 bases). V was clipped by 6 bases and J by 3 bases, with 20 bases between them. CDR1 and CDR2 (germline): LGHNT, FRNRAP. The CDR3 length is 17 residues. The CDR3 coding sequence is TGTGCTAGTGGCACGGCAGCCGGGACTGGATACACCGGGGAGCTGTTTTTT. Protein sequence: CASGTAAGTGYTGELFF.

The chain uses TRBV6-2 or TRBV6-3 and TRBJ2-1; TRBD1 matches 9 bases. The length of the CDR3 is 18 residues. The trim removed 4 bases at V and 5 bases at J, leaving 15 bases unmatched. The germline V gene encodes CDR1 MNHEY and CDR2 SVGEGT. The CDR3 reads CASSFSPGQGRLDNEQFF. CDR3 DNA: TGTGCCAGCAGTTTTTCCCCGGGACAGGGTCGCCTCGACAATGAGCAGTTCTTC.

V usage is TRBV9 and J usage is TRBJ2-1, with no clear D. The V end lost 2 bases, the J end lost 5 bases, and 2 bases lay between the germline ends. The CDR3 is 11 residues long. Germline loops: CDR1 SGDLS, CDR2 YYNGEE. The CDR3 bases are TGTGCCAGCAGCGTCGACAATGAGCAGTTCTTC. Residues: CASSVDNEQFF.

The gene calls are TRBV9 and TRBJ2-2; 9 bases are a match to TRBD2. CDR3 length: 15 residues. Germline V lookup: CDR1 SGDLS, CDR2 YYNGEE. Trimming cost V 1 base and J 6 bases; bases outside gene matches: 4. The CDR3 protein is CASSVRGGASGELFF. The CDR3 DNA is TGTGCCAGCAGCGTACGCGGGGGGGCATCCGGGGAGCTGTTTTTT.

The V and J genes are TRBV3-1 (or the pseudogene TRBV3-2) and TRBJ1-6; D is perhaps TRBD1 (6 bases). The CDR3 has 12 amino acids. Per the germline V gene, CDR1 is LGHDT and CDR2 is YNNKEL (reference sequence). Trimming left V 2 bases short and J 16 bases short, with 12 bases between. The CDR3 loop reads CASSQIGGPLHF. The CDR3, as DNA: TGTGCCAGCAGCCAAATCGGGGGGCCTCTCCACTTT.

To note about this clone: The junction does not match germline at one end; this may be a read error. The chain carries TRBV19 and TRBJ2-4; TRBD1 might be the D (6 bases). Germline V gene lookup returns CDR1 LNHDA and CDR2 SQIVND (reference sequence). This CDR3 comprises 13 residues. The CDR3 reads CASSSTGSPGQHF. CDR3 DNA sequence: TGTGCCAGTAGTTCAACAGGGTCGCCAGGACAACACTTC.

To note about this clone: The same CDR3 arises from other DNA sequences in this sample as well. This chain joins TRBV5-1 and TRBJ2-5, with TRBD2 matching over 12 bases. With 1 base clipped from V and 2 bases from J, the junction kept 6 bases outside the gene matches. Germline assignment: CDR1 SGHRS and CDR2 YFSETQ. The CDR3 is 17 amino acids. The chain's CDR3 is CASSLFPLAGGQETQYF. DNA for the CDR3: TGCGCCAGCAGCTTGTTTCCACTAGCGGGGGGACAAGAGACCCAGTACTTC. The whole variable domain, filled in from reference TRBV5-1 and TRBJ2-5, reads KAGVTQTPRYLIKTRGQQVTLSCSPISGHRSVSWYQQTPGQGLQFLFEYFSETQRNKGNFPGRFSGRQFSNSRSEMNVSTLELGDSALYLCASSLFPLAGGQETQYFGPGTRLLVL.

J is TRBJ2-7 and V is TRBV7-2; 9 positions match TRBD1. This CDR3 contains 15 residues. The V and J ends lost 5 bases and 3 bases, in that order; junction bases with no gene match: 8. CDR1 SGHTA and CDR2 FQGNSA come from the germline V gene. CDR3 in DNA: TGTGCCAGCAGCCCCACTCCGGGACAGGGCTACGAGCAGTACTTC. This codes for CASSPTPGQGYEQYF. Full variable domain (rest looked up from reference TRBV7-2 and TRBJ2-7): GAGVSQSPSNKVTEKGKDVELRCDPISGHTALYWYRQSLGQGLEFLIYFQGNSAPDKSGLPSDRFSAERTGGSVSTLTIQRTQQEDSAVYLCASSPTPGQGYEQYFGPGTRLTVT.

The rearrangement joins TRBV18 to TRBJ2-5; TRBD2 is a possible D gene (6 bases). Per germline, CDR1 KGHSH and CDR2 LQKENI. The CDR3 runs to 15 residues. The V and J ends lost 3 bases and 1 base respectively, with 12 bases between them. Written as DNA, the CDR3 is TGTGCCAGCTCACCTGTGCGGGGCTCCCAAGAGACCCAGTACTTC. Translated, it gives CASSPVRGSQETQYF.

The chain has TRBV5-4 and TRBJ2-5, with TRBD2 matching over 7 bases. With V trimmed by 4 bases and J by 1 base, 1 base remained unmatched. The CDR3 has 13 amino acids. The germline gives CDR1 SGHNT, CDR2 YYREEE (reference sequence). In DNA, the CDR3 is TGTGCCAGCAGCCCGGGGGGCCAAGAGACCCAGTACTTC. Residues: CASSPGGQETQYF.

The chain combines TRBV28 with TRBJ2-7; TRBD2 aligns across 9 bases. Germline V gene sequence: CDR1 MDHEN, CDR2 SYDVKM. The CDR3 length is 13 residues. Germline trimming cut 7 bases from V and 5 bases from J; bases unmatched to any gene: 6. CDR3 sequence (DNA): TGTGCCAGCAACGCGGGGGGGCACGACGAGCAGTACTTC. This translates into CASNAGGHDEQYF.

The rearrangement links TRBV7-9 to TRBJ1-5, with a possible D match to TRBD1 (5 bases). Germline CDR1 SEHNR, CDR2 FQNEAQ (reference sequence). This CDR3 has 15 amino acids. Trimming removed 5 bases from V and 1 base from J, with 12 bases in between. As DNA, the CDR3 is TGTGCCAGCAGCCTTCAGGGAAGCAGCAATCAGCCCCAGCATTTT. It encodes CASSLQGSSNQPQHF.

The rearrangement joins TRBV3-1 (or the pseudogene TRBV3-2) to TRBJ1-1; D is undetermined. CDR1 LGHDT and CDR2 YNNKEL come from the germline V gene (reference sequence). The V end was cut by 0 bases, the J end by 12 bases, with 11 bases between. This CDR3 comprises 12 residues. For the CDR3, the DNA is TGTGCCAGCAGCCAAGAGGTAGGAGGATCTTTCTTT. This translates into CASSQEVGGSFF.

This clone was seen just once. The chain has TRBV19 and TRBJ2-1; D gene unclear. Germline CDR1 LNHDA, CDR2 SQIVND (reference sequence). Trimming pared 3 bases from V and 7 bases from J, leaving 7 bases between. This CDR3 contains 12 residues. DNA for the CDR3: TGTGCCAGTAGTATGCGGTTAAATGAGCAGTTCTTC. Translation gives CASSMRLNEQFF.

V gene TRBV5-1 combines with J gene TRBJ2-7; possible D gene TRBD1, 5 bases. Deletions cut 1 base from V and 0 bases from J, with 11 bases between. Germline V gene lookup returns CDR1 SGHRS and CDR2 YFSETQ. The CDR3 sequence is 15 residues long. Written as DNA, the CDR3 is TGCGCCAGCAGCTTGTCTGCGACAGCCTCCTACGAGCAGTACTTC. Its protein is CASSLSATASYEQYF.

The chain recombines TRBV19 with TRBJ2-2; D is perhaps TRBD1 (5 bases). Germline CDR1 is LNHDA and CDR2 is SQIVND (reference sequence). Between the trimmed V and J ends, which lost 3 bases and 3 bases, there was a span of 11 bases. The CDR3 is 15 amino acids. The CDR3 sequence is CASSIKTAYTGELFF. The CDR3 coding sequence is TGTGCCAGTAGTATCAAGACAGCTTACACCGGGGAGCTGTTTTTT.

This clone was observed a few times. The CDR3 sequence is CASSLYSDRVNGELFF. CDR3 bases: TGTGCCAGCAGCTTATATTCGGACAGGGTAAACGGGGAGCTGTTTTTT. J is TRBJ2-2 and V is TRBV7-3; 8 positions agree with TRBD1. Per the germline V gene, CDR1 is SGHTA and CDR2 is FQGTGA. The CDR3 sequence is 16 residues long. V lost 2 bases and J lost 7; bases outside the gene matches: 9.

The chain combines TRBV5-1 with TRBJ2-5; the match to TRBD1 covers 8 bases. This CDR3 spans 14 amino acids. The germline CDR1 and CDR2 sequences are SGHRS and YFSETQ. V gave up 4 bases and J gave up 3 bases; unmatched junction bases: 5. The CDR3 here is CASSLPDREETQYF. CDR3 sequence (DNA): TGCGCCAGCAGCCTACCGGACAGGGAAGAGACCCAGTACTTC.

The genes are TRBV6-2 or TRBV6-3 and TRBJ2-7; D might be TRBD2 (5 bases). V was clipped by 6 bases and J by 8 bases, with 8 bases between them. The CDR3 is made up of 10 amino acids. Looked up from germline, CDR1 is MNHEY and CDR2 is SVGEGT. The CDR3 coding sequence is TGTGCCAGCAGCCACGGGAAGCAGTACTTC. It specifies CASSHGKQYF.

The J gene is TRBJ2-5, the V gene TRBV5-8; possible D gene TRBD2, 6 bases. Deletions cut 5 bases from V and 1 base from J, with 15 bases between. CDR1 is SGHTS and CDR2 is YDEGEE in the germline V gene. There are 15 residues in the CDR3. The CDR3 sequence: CASSRGQAGQETQYF. CDR3 bases: TGTGCCAGCAGTCGTGGACAAGCGGGCCAAGAGACCCAGTACTTC.

The chain's CDR3 is CASSLGNTGFGYTF. Written as DNA, the CDR3 is TGTGCCAGCAGCTTAGGAAATACAGGGTTTGGCTACACCTTC. This rearrangement joins TRBV7-2 to TRBJ1-2; TRBD1 is a possible D gene (6 bases). Germline loops: CDR1 SGHTA, CDR2 FQGNSA. V was cut by 1 base and J by 7 bases, with 13 bases left in between. This CDR3 spans 14 amino acids.

The CDR3 is CASSLGTSGGLNTGELFF. CDR3 nucleotides: TGCGCCAGCAGCTTGGGGACTAGCGGGGGACTGAACACCGGGGAGCTGTTTTTT. This chain uses TRBV5-1 with TRBJ2-2; 13 positions match TRBD2. Trimming took 0 bases from V and 1 from J; bases not matched to a gene: 3. The CDR3 runs 18 residues. Germline loops: CDR1 SGHRS, CDR2 YFSETQ. Variable domain in full (rest from reference TRBV5-1 and TRBJ2-2): KAGVTQTPRYLIKTRGQQVTLSCSPISGHRSVSWYQQTPGQGLQFLFEYFSETQRNKGNFPGRFSGRQFSNSRSEMNVSTLELGDSALYLCASSLGTSGGLNTGELFFGEGSRLTVL.

V is TRBV3-1 (or the pseudogene TRBV3-2) and J is TRBJ2-2; possibly TRBD2 for D (6 bases). The germline V and J ends were trimmed by 4 bases and 2 bases, with 14 bases remaining between them. CDR3 length: 16 amino acids. Germline values: CDR1 LGHDT, CDR2 YNNKEL (reference sequence). In nucleotides, the CDR3 is TGTGCCAGCAGCCGTAATAGCGGATTTAACACCGGGGAGCTGTTTTTT. Its protein is CASSRNSGFNTGELFF.

This chain uses TRBV30 with TRBJ2-3, with 10 bases that match TRBD2. V shed 3 bases and J 1 base; nucleotides not matched to a gene: 13. Germline V lookup: CDR1 GTSNPN, CDR2 SVGIG (reference sequence). This CDR3 comprises 18 residues. The CDR3 sequence: CAWRTAGGEIRGTDTQYF. In DNA, the CDR3 is TGTGCCTGGAGGACAGCGGGGGGGGAGATCAGGGGCACAGATACGCAGTATTTT.

The gene calls are TRBV19 and TRBJ1-1, with D possibly matching TRBD1 (5 bases). Germline assignment: CDR1 LNHDA and CDR2 SQIVND (reference sequence). This CDR3 has 13 residues. Between the trimmed V and J ends, which lost 6 bases and 2 bases, there was a span of 10 bases. The CDR3 region is CASRPGSNTEAFF. CDR3 in DNA: TGTGCCAGTAGACCAGGGTCTAACACTGAAGCTTTCTTT. The variable domain in full, with the rest retrieved from reference TRBV19 and TRBJ1-1, is DGGITQSPKYLFRKEGQNVTLSCEQNLNHDAMYWYRQDPGQGLRLIYYSQIVNDFQKGDIAEGYSVSREKKESFPLTVTSAQKNPTAFYLCASRPGSNTEAFFGQGTRLTVV.

This clone was seen only a few times. The chain's CDR3 is CASSYTGLGSDTQYF. CDR3 DNA: TGTGCCAGCAGTTACACGGGACTAGGCTCAGATACGCAGTATTTT. The chain carries TRBV6-2 or TRBV6-3 and TRBJ2-3; 8 bases match TRBD2. CDR1 MNHEY and CDR2 SVGEGT come from the germline V gene. V dropped 2 bases and J dropped 4; count of bases not matched to a gene: 5. CDR3 size: 15 residues.

The chain combines TRBV4-1 with TRBJ2-1, with TRBD2 matching 12 bases. This CDR3 region has 18 residues. Looked up from germline, CDR1 is MGHRA and CDR2 is YSYEKL. The trim removed 2 bases at V and 2 bases at J, leaving 7 bases unmatched. For the CDR3, the DNA is TGCGCCAGCAGCCAATTTCTAGCGGGGGGGGTCGCCTACAATGAGCAGTTCTTC. It is translated as CASSQFLAGGVAYNEQFF.

The chain uses TRBV5-4 and TRBJ2-5, with TRBD2 matching 11 bases. Looked up from germline, CDR1 is SGHNT and CDR2 is YYREEE (reference sequence). The CDR3 spans 15 residues. The V segment lost 4 bases and the J segment 0 bases; nucleotides outside the gene matches: 2. The CDR3 loop reads CASSPSGGNQETQYF. The DNA of the CDR3 is TGTGCCAGCAGCCCTAGCGGGGGGAACCAAGAGACCCAGTACTTC. Filled out from reference TRBV5-4 and TRBJ2-5, the complete variable domain reads ETGVTQSPTHLIKTRGQQVTLRCSSQSGHNTVSWYQQALGQGPQFIFQYYREEENGRGNFPPRFSGLQFPNYSSELNVNALELDDSALYLCASSPSGGNQETQYFGPGTRLLVL.